The clone carrying this T cell receptor beta chain was observed at least ten times. The CDR3 extends over 14 amino acids. The V gene's germline CDR1 is SGHRS and CDR2 YFSETQ. V shed 4 bases and J shed 3 bases, with 13 bases lying between them. The entry originates in a study of human T cells and chemical hapten exposure. Across the whole study: Each week of the roughly 23-week study, patients had diphenylcyclopropenone applied to the scalp. Chiefly women, the patients showed alopecia areata, totalis or universalis. Minor pooled library volume differences mainly drove per-sample TCR yield variation.

TCRdb re-derived calls from the RACE reads in MiXCR, one entry per CDR3 protein. The table lists tens of thousands of distinct CDR3 sequences, 10% to 15% of them singletons, with 5.7% in the top ten. Described time point: patch test 3, about 24 weeks after DPC sensitization. Stated treatment: therapeutic diphenylcyclopropenone sensitization with weekly scalp DPC. Sequencing used whole blood, obtained in connection with sensitization to the hapten diphenylcyclopropenone (DPC). The chain joins TRBV5-1 to TRBJ2-5; perhaps D is TRBD1 or TRBD2 (5 bases each). The TCR originated in a woman aged 50 to 65 with alopecia areata. Some clones in this sample may be carry-over from other donors' samples. This CDR3 is CASSPGQGEETQYF. The CDR3 DNA reads TGCGCCAGCAGCCCAGGCCAGGGAGAAGAGACCCAGTACTTC.